What follows are 2 T cell receptor beta chains derived from one specimen sequenced in a study of radiotherapy plus CTLA-4 blockade in lung cancer. Only in-frame clones appear in the TCRdb table, and some are missing; sequencing was by immunoSEQ multiplex PCR. The sample carries around 90,000 clones, approximately 82% recorded once. The sample was peripheral blood, taken from a patient treated with radiotherapy plus ipilimumab. These receptors originate from a human donor with non-small cell lung cancer that progressed on radiotherapy plus ipilimumab.

J is TRBJ2-5 and V is TRBV19; D call uncertain. V lost 3 bases, J lost 5 bases, and 13 bases lay in between. Germline CDR1 and CDR2: LNHDA and SQIVND (reference sequence). The CDR3 is 14 residues long. CDR3: CASSISQTRETQYF. The DNA of the CDR3 is TGTGCCAGTAGTATTAGTCAGACCCGGGAGACCCAGTACTTC.

The chain links TRBV4-3 to TRBJ1-1; tentative D call: TRBD1 (5 bases). The CDR3 spans 15 residues. The V end was cut by 0 bases, the J end by 2 bases, with 10 bases between. Germline V gene lookup returns CDR1 LGHNA and CDR2 YSLEER. CDR3 sequence reads: CASSQDLTVNTEAFF. The CDR3 DNA reads TGCGCCAGCAGCCAAGATTTGACAGTCAACACTGAAGCTTTCTTT.